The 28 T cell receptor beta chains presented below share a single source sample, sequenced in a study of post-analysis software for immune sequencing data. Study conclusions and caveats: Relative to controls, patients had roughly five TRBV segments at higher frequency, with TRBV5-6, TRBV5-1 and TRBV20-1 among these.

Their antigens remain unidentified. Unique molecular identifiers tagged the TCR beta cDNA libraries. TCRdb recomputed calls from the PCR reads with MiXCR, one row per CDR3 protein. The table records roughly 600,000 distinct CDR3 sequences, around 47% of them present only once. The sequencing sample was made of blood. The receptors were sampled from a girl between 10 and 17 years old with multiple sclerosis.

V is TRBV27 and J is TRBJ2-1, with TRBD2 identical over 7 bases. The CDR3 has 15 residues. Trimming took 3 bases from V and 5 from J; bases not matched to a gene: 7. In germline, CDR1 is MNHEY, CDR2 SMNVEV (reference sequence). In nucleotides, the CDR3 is TGTGCCAGCAGTTTCTGGCGGGAGATTAACAATGAGCAGTTCTTC. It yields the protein CASSFWREINNEQFF.

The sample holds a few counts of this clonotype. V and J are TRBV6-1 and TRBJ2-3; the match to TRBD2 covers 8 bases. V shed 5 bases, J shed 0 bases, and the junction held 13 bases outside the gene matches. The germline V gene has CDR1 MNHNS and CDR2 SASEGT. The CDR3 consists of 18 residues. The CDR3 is CASSPPWGAGVSTDTQYF. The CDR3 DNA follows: TGTGCCAGCAGTCCCCCGTGGGGAGCGGGAGTCAGCACAGATACGCAGTATTTT.

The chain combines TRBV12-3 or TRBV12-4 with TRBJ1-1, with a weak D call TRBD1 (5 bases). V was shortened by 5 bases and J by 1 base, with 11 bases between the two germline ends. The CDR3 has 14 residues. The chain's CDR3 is CASSPGTWNTEAFF. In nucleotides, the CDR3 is TGTGCCAGCAGTCCCGGGACCTGGAACACTGAAGCTTTCTTT.

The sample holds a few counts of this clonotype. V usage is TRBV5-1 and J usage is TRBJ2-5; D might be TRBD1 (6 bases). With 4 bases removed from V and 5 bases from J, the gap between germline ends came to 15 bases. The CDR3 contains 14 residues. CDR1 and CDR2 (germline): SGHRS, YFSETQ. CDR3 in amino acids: CASSPGTNKETQYF. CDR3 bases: TGCGCCAGCAGCCCCGGGACAAATAAGGAGACCCAGTACTTC.

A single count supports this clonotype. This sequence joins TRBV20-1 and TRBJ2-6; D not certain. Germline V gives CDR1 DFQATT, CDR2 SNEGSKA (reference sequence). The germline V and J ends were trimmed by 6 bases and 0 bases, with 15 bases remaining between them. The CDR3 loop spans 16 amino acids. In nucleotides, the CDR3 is TGCAGTGCCAGAACCTACGAGAGCTCTGGGGCCAACGTCCTGACTTTC. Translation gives CSARTYESSGANVLTF.

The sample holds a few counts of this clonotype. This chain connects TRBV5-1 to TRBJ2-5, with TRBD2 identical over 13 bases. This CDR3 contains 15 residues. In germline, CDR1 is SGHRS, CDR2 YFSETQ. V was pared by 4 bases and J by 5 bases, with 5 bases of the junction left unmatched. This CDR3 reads CASSPRTSGSETQYF. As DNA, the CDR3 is TGCGCCAGCAGCCCCCGGACTAGCGGGAGTGAGACCCAGTACTTC.

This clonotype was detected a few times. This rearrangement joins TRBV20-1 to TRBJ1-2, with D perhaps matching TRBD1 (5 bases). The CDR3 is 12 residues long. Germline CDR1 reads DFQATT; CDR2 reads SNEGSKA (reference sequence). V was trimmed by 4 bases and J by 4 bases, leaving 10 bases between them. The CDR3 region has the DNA TGCAGTGCTACGCCCGGGGGCTATGGCTACACCTTC. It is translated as CSATPGGYGYTF.

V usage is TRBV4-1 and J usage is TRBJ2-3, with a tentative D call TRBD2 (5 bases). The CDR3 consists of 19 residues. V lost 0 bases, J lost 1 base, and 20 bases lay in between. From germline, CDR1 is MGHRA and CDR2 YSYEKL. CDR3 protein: CASSQDRFDSVYGTDTQYF. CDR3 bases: TGCGCCAGCAGCCAAGATCGGTTCGATAGCGTGTATGGCACAGATACGCAGTATTTT.

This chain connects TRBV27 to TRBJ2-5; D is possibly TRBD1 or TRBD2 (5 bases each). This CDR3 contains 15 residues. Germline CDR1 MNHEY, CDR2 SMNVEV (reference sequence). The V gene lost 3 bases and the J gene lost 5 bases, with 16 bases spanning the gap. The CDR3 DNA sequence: TGTGCCAGCAGTTTCCTCAGGGAGTCGGCCGAGACCCAGTACTTC. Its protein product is CASSFLRESAETQYF.

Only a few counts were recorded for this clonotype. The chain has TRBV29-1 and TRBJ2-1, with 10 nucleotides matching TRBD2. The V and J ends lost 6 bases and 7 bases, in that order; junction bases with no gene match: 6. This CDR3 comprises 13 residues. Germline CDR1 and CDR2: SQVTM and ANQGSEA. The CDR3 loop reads CSVGLAPSNEQFF. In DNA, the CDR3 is TGCAGCGTGGGACTAGCGCCCTCGAATGAGCAGTTCTTC.

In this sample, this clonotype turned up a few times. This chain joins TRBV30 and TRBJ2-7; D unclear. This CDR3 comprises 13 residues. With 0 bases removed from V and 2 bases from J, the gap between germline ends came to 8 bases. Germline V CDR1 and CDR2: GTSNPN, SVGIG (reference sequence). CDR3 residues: CAWSVTQAYEQYF. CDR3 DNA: TGTGCCTGGAGTGTAACCCAGGCCTACGAGCAGTACTTC.

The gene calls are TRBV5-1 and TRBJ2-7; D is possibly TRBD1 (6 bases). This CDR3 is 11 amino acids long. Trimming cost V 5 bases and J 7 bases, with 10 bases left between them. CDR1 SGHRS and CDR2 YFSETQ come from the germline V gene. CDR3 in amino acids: CASRAQGEQYF. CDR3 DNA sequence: TGCGCCAGCAGAGCCCAGGGGGAGCAGTACTTC.

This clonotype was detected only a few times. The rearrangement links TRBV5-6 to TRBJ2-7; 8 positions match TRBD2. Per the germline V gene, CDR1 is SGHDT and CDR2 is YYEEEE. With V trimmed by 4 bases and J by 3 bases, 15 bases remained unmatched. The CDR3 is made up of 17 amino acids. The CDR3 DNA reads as TGTGCCAGCAGCCCAAGTTATGGGACTAGTGGAAGCTACGAGCAGTACTTC. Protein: CASSPSYGTSGSYEQYF.

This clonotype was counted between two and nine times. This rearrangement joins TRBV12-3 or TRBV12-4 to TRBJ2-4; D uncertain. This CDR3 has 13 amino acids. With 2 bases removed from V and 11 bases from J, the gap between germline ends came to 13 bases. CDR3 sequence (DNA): TGTGCCAGCAGTTTATCCGATTGGGGTCTTCAGTACTTC. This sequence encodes CASSLSDWGLQYF.

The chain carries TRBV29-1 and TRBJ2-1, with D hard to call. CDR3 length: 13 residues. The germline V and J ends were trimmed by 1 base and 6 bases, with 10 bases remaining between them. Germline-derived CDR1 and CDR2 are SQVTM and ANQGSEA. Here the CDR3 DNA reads TGCAGCGTTGAAGGCCCCACACGCAATGAGCAGTTCTTC. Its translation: CSVEGPTRNEQFF.

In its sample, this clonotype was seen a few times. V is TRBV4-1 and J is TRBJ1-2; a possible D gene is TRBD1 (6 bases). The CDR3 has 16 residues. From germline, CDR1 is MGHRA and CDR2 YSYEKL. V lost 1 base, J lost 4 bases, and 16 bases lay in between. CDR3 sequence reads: CASSQGLRGGAYGYTF. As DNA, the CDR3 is TGCGCCAGCAGCCAAGGGCTAAGGGGGGGAGCCTATGGCTACACCTTC.

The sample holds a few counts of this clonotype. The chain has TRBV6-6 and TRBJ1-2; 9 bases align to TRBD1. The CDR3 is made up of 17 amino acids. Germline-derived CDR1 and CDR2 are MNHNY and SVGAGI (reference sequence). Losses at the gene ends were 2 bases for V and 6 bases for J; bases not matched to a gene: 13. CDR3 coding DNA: TGTGCCAGCAGTTACCATCTTCCGGGACAGGGAGAGGATGGCTACACCTTC. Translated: CASSYHLPGQGEDGYTF.

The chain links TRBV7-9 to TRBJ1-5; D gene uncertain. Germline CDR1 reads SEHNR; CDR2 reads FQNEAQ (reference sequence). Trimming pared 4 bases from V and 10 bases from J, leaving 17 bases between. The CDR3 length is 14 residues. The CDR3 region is CASSSSKGPTPQHF. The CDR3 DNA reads TGTGCCAGCAGCTCCTCTAAAGGCCCCACTCCCCAGCATTTT.

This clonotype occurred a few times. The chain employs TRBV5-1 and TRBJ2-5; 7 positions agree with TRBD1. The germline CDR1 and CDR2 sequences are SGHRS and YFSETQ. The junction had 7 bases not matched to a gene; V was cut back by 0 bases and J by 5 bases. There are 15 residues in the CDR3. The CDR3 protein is CASSLDRGYMETQYF. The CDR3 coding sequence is TGCGCCAGCAGCTTGGACAGGGGATATATGGAGACCCAGTACTTC.

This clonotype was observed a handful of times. For the CDR3, the DNA is TGCAGCGTGCCCCGTCTAGCGGGGGGCGCGGATGAGCAGTTCTTC. This encodes CSVPRLAGGADEQFF. The chain uses TRBV29-1 and TRBJ2-1; TRBD2 aligns across 11 bases. CDR3 length: 15 residues. The germline gives CDR1 SQVTM, CDR2 ANQGSEA. V was pared by 6 bases and J by 8 bases, with 12 bases of the junction left unmatched.

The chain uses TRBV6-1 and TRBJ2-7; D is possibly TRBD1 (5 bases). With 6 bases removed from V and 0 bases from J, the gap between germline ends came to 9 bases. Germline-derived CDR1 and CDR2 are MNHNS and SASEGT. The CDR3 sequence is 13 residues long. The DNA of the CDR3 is TGTGCCAGCAGGACAGCGAGCTCCTACGAGCAGTACTTC. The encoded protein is CASRTASSYEQYF.

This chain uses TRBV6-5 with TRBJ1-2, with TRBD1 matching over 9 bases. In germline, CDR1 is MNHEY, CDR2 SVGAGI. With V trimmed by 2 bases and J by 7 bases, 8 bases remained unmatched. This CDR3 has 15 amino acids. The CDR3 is CASSYHQDRGSGYTF. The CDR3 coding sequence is TGTGCCAGCAGTTACCATCAGGACAGGGGCTCTGGCTACACCTTC.

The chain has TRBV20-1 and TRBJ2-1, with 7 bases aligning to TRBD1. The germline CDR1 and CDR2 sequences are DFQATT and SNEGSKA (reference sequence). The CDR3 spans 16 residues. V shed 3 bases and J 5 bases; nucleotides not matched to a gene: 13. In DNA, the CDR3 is TGCAGTGCTAGGGGCCCCGTTATACAGGGGAACAATGAGCAGTTCTTC. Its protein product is CSARGPVIQGNNEQFF.

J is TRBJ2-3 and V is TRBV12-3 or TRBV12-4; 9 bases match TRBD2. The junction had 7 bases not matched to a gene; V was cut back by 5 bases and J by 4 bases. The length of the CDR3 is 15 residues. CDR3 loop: CASSRTSDYADTQYF. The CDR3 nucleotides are TGTGCCAGCAGTCGGACTAGCGACTACGCAGATACGCAGTATTTT.

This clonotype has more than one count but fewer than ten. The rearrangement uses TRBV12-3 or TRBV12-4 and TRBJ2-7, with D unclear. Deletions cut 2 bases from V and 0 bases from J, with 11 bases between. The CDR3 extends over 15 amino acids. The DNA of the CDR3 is TGTGCCAGCAGTTTACCAGGTCGGGCCTCCTACGAGCAGTACTTC. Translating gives CASSLPGRASYEQYF.

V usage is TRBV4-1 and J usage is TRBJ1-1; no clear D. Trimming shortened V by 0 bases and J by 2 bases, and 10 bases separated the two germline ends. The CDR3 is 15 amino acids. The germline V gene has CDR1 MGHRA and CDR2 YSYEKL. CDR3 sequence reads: CASSQEVGYNTEAFF. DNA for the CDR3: TGCGCCAGCAGCCAAGAGGTAGGGTACAACACTGAAGCTTTCTTT.

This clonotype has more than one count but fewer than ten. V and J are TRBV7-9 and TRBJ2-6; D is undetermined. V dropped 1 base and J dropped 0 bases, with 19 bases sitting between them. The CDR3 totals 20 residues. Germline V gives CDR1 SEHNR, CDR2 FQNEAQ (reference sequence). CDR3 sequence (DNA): TGTGCCAGCAGCTTAGTTGTCCGGGCGGCACCTCTCTCTGGGGCCAACGTCCTGACTTTC. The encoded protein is CASSLVVRAAPLSGANVLTF.

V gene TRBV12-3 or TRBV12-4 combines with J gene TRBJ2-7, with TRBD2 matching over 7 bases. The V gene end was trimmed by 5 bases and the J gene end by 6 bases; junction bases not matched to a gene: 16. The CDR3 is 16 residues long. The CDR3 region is CASSTRGGAQGLEQYF. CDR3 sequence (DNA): TGTGCCAGCAGTACCCGGGGAGGGGCCCAGGGTCTCGAGCAGTACTTC.